This entry describes one TCR beta chain. These data originate in a study of identifying expanded T cells in peripheral blood. Profiled with immunoSEQ multiplex PCR; TCRdb holds only in-frame clones, not every one. This sample has roughly 84,000 clones; about 90% occur once, and the top ten carry 7.3%. During the collection period, no donor immune events like infections were recorded. The V and J ends lost 1 base and 1 base, in that order; junction bases with no gene match: 15. The CDR3 extends over 19 amino acids. CDR1 and CDR2 from the germline V gene are SGHVS and FQNEAQ. The receptor was derived from a person aged 18 to 70 in good health. The specimen was blood. This sequence joins TRBV7-8 and TRBJ1-1; TRBD1 matches 7 bases. The CDR3 nucleotides read TGTGCCAGCAGCTTAGGGCCCGGGGCAGGGGGTCTTTGGAACACTGAAGCTTTCTTT. It yields the protein CASSLGPGAGGLWNTEAFF. The variable domain in full, with the rest retrieved from reference TRBV7-8 and TRBJ1-1, is GAGVSQSPRYKVAKRGQDVALRCDPISGHVSLFWYQQALGQGPEFLTYFQNEAQLDKSGLPSDRFFAERPEGSVSTLKIQRTQQEDSAVYLCASSLGPGAGGLWNTEAFFGQGTRLTVV.